The following is a T cell receptor beta chain sequence with its context. There is no known antigen for this receptor. Base qualities are not provided; no much larger clone lies one nucleotide away. Profiling of TCR beta VDJ combinations and CDR3 sequences used genomic DNA as the template. An Illumina HiSeq 2000 was the platform used for TCR repertoire sequencing. The original pipeline was this. TRBV/TRBJ rearrangement plots, CDR3 size and DJ length profiles, and Simpson's diversity index were used to assess repertoires. The most abundant DNA sequence in the deep sequencing data was taken as the immunodominant clone. CDR3 amino acid sequences were screened for sharing across subjects and were compared with published repertoires and the VDJdb database. The raw public reads went through TCRdb reprocessing: fastp at Q25, MiXCR clone calling, in-frame beta chains kept. Entries that share a CDR3 protein sequence are merged under the most common genes and DNA. The V and J calls shown here were made by TCRdb, not taken from the authors' results. The table for this sample lists under 75,000 distinct CDR3 sequences; roughly half of them were counted only once. The ten most abundant clones make up around 8.8% of the sample.

This sample stems from a study of CD8+CD57+ T cells in acquired aplastic anemia (dated by TCRdb to 2017 to 2018). Study-wide context: DNA extracted from sorted CD4+ and CD8+ cells had a mean of about 3.3 ug, with a range of 0.2 to 27.4 ug. An average of around 10 million reads for CD4+ cells and under 12 million reads for CD8+ cells was obtained from healthy donor samples.

Study-level results and caveats: Patients and healthy controls showed no significant difference in CD8+ Simpson's diversity (P=0.060). Around 30 CD8+ CDR3 sequences were shared between patients and controls but appeared highly expressed in patients and within their immunodominant clones.

In the study, sorted CD4+ and CD8+ blood T cells from patients with severe aplastic anemia and from healthy subjects underwent deep sequencing of TCR repertoires. Ficoll-Paque density gradient centrifugation was used to isolate peripheral blood mononuclear cells. CD4+ and CD8+ T cells were sorted by FACS or magnetic beads before DNA extraction. From a lookup of the germline V gene, CDR1 and CDR2 are SGHTA and FQGNSA. The CDR3 holds 18 amino acids from the cysteine to the phenylalanine. Of all the DNA, just the CDR3 is kept, 54 bases in frame from base 1. Trimming removed 0 bases from V and 4 bases from J; the gene matches leave 9 bases unexplained.

Recombination joined TRBV7-2 with TRBJ1-2; TRBD1 fits 12 bases in the junction. What was sequenced was sorted CD4+, CD8+, or CD8+CD57+ T cells (not recorded which) from PBMCs. The receptor comes from a human donor in good health, serving as a control. The sequenced DNA: TGTGCCAGCAGCTTAGCCGGGACAGGGGGCGTATCCAGCTATGGCTACACCTTC. The translation is CASSLAGTGGVSSYGYTF.